Included here is one T cell receptor beta chain sequence, with context. This specimen belongs to a study of blood T cell repertoires in COVID-19. Germline lookup yields CDR1 LNHDA and CDR2 SQIVND (reference sequence). With 3 bases removed from V and 3 bases from J, the gap between germline ends came to 9 bases. The CDR3 extends over 14 amino acids. Per the original data handling: Estimates of nucleated cell counts were drawn from the amplification of reference gene primers. The data were produced by immunoSEQ multiplex PCR, yet TCRdb's version contains in-frame clones alone and is incomplete. From that table come the V and J calls and clone size; the DNA was used to work out D and trimming. The table has around 170,000 clones, more than 80% seen once.

The chain joins TRBV19 to TRBJ1-5; no clear D gene. The sequence derives from a man between 50 and 59 years old who had recovered from COVID-19. The specimen was PBMCs or T cells enriched from blood (not recorded which). DNA for the CDR3: TGTGCCAGTAGTATTGTCCAGTACAATCAGCCCCAGCATTTT. Its translation: CASSIVQYNQPQHF.